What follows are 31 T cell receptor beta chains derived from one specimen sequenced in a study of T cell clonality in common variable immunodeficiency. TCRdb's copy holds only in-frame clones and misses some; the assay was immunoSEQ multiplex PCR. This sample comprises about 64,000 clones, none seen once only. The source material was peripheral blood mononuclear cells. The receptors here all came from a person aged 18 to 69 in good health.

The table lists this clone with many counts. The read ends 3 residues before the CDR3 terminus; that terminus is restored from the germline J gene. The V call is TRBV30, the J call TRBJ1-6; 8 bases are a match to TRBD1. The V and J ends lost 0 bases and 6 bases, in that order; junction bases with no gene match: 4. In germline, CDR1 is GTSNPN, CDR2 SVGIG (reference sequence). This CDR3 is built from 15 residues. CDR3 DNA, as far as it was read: TGTGCCTGGAGTGTAGCAGGGGGCTTTAATTCACCC. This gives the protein CAWSVAGGFNSP. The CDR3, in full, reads CAWSVAGGFNSPLHF.

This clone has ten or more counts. The covered CDR3 bases are TGTGCCAGCAGCTCAACTGGACAACCAAACTATGGC. Its protein is CASSSTGQPNYG. Given in full, the CDR3 is CASSSTGQPNYGYTF. The chain combines TRBV2 with TRBJ1-2; TRBD1 is a possible D gene (5 bases). Read coverage stops 3 residues before the CDR3 terminus; the germline J gene supplies the remainder. Per the germline V gene, CDR1 is SNHLY and CDR2 is FYNNEI. With 6 bases removed from V and 2 bases from J, the gap between germline ends came to 16 bases. The CDR3 is made up of 15 amino acids.

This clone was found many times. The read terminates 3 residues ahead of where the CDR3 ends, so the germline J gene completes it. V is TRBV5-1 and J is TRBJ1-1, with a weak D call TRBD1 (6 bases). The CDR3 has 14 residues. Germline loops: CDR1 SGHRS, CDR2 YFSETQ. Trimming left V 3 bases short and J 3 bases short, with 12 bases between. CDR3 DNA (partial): TGCGCCAGCAGCTCACAGGGATCGGACACTGAA. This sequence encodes CASSSQGSDTE. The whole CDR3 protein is CASSSQGSDTEAFF.

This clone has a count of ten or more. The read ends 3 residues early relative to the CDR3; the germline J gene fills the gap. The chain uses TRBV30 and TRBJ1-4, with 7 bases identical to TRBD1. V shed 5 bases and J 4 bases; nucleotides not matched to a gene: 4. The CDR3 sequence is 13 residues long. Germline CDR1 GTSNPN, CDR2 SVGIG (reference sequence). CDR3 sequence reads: CAWATGSNEKLFF. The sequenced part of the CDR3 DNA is TGTGCCTGGGCGACAGGGAGTAATGAAAAA.

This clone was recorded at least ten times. The DNA read from the CDR3 is TGTGCCAGTAGTATAGGCACAGGGGCAAGCAATCAGCCC. Amino acids: CASSIGTGASNQP. The complete CDR3 reads CASSIGTGASNQPQHF. The rearrangement uses TRBV19 and TRBJ1-5; 7 bases fit TRBD1. The CDR3 extends 3 residues past the end of the read, so its final part is completed from the germline J gene. Germline CDR1 and CDR2: LNHDA and SQIVND (reference sequence). The CDR3 is made up of 16 amino acids. V lost 1 base, J lost 1 base, and 4 bases stayed unmatched.

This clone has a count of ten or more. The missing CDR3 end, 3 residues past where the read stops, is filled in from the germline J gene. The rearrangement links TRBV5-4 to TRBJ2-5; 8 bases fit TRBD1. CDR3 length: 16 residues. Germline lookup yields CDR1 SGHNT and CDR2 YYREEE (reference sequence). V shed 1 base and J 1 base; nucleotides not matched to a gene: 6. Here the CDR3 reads CASSLKGQGAQETQYF. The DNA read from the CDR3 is TGTGCCAGCAGCTTGAAAGGACAGGGAGCCCAAGAGACC.

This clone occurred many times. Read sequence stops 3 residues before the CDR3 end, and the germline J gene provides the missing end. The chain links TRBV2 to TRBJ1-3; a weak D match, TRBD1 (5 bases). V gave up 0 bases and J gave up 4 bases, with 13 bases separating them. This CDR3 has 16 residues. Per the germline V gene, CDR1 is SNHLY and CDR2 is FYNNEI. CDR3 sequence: CASSEAGGAAGNTIYF. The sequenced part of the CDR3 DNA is TGTGCCAGCAGTGAAGCGGGGGGAGCTGCCGGAAACACC.

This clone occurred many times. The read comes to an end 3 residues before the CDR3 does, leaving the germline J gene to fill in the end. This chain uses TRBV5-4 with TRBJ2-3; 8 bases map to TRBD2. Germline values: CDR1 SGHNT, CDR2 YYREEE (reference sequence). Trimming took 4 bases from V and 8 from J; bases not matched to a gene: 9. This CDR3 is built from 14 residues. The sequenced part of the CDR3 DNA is TGTGCCAGCAGCGAAGGACTAGCAGTAGTTACG. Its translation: CASSEGLAVVT. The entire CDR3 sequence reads CASSEGLAVVTQYF.

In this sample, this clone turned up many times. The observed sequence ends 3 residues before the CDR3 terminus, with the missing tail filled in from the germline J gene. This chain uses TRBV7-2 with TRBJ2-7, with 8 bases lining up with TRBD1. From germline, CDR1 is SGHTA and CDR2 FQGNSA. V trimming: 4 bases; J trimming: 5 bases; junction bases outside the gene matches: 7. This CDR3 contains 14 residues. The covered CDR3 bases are TGTGCCAGCAGCTCGTGGGACAGGTTGGACGAG. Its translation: CASSSWDRLDE. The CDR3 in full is CASSSWDRLDEQYF.

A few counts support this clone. The part of the CDR3 DNA that was read is TGTGCCGTTGGCCGGGACAGCTACGAG. Its protein product is CAVGRDSYE. The complete CDR3 sequence is CAVGRDSYEQYF. The chain carries TRBV10-3 and TRBJ2-7, with 7 nucleotides matching TRBD1. The missing CDR3 end, 3 residues past where the read stops, is filled in from the germline J gene. This CDR3 has 12 residues. V shed 11 bases, J shed 3 bases, and the junction held 7 bases outside the gene matches. CDR1 is ENHRY, CDR2 SYGVKD, per germline.

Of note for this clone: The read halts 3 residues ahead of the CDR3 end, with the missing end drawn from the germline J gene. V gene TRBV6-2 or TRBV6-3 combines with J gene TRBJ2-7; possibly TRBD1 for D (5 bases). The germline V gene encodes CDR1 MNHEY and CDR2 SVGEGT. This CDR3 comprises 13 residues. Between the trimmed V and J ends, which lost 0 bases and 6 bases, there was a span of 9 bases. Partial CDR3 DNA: TGTGCCAGCAGTTACTCAAGACAGCTCGAG. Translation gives CASSYSRQLE. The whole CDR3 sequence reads CASSYSRQLEQYF.

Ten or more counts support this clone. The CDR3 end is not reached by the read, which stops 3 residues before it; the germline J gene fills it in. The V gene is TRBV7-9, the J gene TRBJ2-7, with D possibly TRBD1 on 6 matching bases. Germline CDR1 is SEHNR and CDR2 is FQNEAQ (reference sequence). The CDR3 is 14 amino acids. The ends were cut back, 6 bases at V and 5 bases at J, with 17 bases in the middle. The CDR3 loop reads CASSYWTAGHEQYF. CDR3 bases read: TGTGCCAGCAGTTACTGGACAGCCGGCCACGAG.

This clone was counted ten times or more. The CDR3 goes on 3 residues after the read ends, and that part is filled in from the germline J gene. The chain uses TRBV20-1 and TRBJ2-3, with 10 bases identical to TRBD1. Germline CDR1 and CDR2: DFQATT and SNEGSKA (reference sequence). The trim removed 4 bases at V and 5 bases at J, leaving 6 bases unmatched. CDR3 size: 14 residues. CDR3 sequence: CSAKGQGEGDTQYF. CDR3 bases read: TGCAGTGCTAAAGGACAGGGGGAAGGAGATACG.

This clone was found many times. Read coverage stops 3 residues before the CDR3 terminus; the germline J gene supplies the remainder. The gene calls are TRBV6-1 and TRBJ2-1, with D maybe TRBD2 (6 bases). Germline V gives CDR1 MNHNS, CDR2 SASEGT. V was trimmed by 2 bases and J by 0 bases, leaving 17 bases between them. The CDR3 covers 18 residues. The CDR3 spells CASSESGGGLSSYNEQFF. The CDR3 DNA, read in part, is TGTGCCAGCAGTGAATCCGGTGGGGGGTTGAGCTCCTACAATGAG.

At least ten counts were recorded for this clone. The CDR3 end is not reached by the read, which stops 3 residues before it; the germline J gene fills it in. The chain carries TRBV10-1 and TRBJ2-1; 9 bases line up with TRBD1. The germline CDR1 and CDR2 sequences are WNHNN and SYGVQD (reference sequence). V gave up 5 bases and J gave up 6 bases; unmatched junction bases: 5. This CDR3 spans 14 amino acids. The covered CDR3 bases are TGCGCCAGCAGTCCGGGACAGGGACGCAATGAG. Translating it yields CASSPGQGRNE. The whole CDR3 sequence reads CASSPGQGRNEQFF.

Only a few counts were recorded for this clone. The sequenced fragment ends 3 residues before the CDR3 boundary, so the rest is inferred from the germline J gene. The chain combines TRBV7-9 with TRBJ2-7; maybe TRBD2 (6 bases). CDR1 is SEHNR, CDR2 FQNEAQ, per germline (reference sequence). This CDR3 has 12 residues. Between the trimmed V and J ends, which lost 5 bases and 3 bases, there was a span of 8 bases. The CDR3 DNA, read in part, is TGTGCCAGCAGCGTGGGGGGCTACGAG. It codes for CASSVGGYE. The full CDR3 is CASSVGGYEQYF. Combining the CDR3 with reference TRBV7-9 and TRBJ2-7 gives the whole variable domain DTGVSQNPRHKITKRGQNVTFRCDPISEHNRLYWYRQTLGQGPEFLTYFQNEAQLEKSRLLSDRFSAERPKGSFSTLEIQRTEQGDSAMYLCASSVGGYEQYFGPGTRLTVT.

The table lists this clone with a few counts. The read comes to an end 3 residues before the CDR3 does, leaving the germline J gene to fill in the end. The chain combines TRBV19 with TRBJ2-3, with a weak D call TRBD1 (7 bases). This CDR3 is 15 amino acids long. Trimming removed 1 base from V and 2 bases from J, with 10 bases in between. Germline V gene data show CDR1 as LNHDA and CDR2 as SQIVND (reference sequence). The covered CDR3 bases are TGTGCCAGTAGTATAGGCAGGGGGGCCACAGATACG. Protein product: CASSIGRGATDT. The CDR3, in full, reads CASSIGRGATDTQYF. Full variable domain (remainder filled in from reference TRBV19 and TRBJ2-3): DGGITQSPKYLFRKEGQNVTLSCEQNLNHDAMYWYRQDPGQGLRLIYYSQIVNDFQKGDIAEGYSVSREKKESFPLTVTSAQKNPTAFYLCASSIGRGATDTQYFGPGTRLTVL.

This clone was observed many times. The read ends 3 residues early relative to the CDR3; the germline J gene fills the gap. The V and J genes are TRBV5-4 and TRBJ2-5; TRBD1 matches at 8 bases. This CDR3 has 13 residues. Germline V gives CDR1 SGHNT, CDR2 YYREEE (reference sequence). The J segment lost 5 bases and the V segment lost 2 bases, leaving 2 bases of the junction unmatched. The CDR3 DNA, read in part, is TGTGCCAGCAGCTTTTGGGACAGGGAGACC. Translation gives CASSFWDRET. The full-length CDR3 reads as CASSFWDRETQYF.

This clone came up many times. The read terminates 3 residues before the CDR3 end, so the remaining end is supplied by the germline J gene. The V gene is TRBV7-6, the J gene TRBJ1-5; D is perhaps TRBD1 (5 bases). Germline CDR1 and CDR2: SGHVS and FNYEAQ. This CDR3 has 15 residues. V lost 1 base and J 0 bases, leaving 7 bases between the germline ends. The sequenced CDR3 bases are TGTGCCAGCAGCTTAGGACAGTTTAGCAATCAGCCC. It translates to CASSLGQFSNQP. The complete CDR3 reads CASSLGQFSNQPQHF. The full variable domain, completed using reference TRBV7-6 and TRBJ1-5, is GAGVSQSPRYKVTKRGQDVALRCDPISGHVSLYWYRQALGQGPEFLTYFNYEAQQDKSGLPNDRFSAERPEGSISTLTIQRTEQRDSAMYRCASSLGQFSNQPQHFGDGTRLSIL.

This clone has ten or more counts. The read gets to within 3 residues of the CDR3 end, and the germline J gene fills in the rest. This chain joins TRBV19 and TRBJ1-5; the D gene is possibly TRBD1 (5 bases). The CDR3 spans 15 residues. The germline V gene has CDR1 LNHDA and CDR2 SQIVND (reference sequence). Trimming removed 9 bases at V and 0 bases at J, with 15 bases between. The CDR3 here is CASTLSGFSNQPQHF. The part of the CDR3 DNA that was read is TGTGCCAGCACGCTTTCAGGGTTTAGCAATCAGCCC.

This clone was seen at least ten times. CDR3 DNA (partial): TGCGCCAGCAGCACCATTCGGGGTGGGGAG. It encodes CASSTIRGGE. The entire CDR3 sequence reads CASSTIRGGELFF. The chain has TRBV5-1 and TRBJ2-2, with a tentative D call TRBD2 (5 bases). The read ends 3 residues shy of where the CDR3 ends; the end is completed using the germline J gene. Trimming pared 4 bases from V and 8 bases from J, leaving 12 bases between. CDR3 length: 13 amino acids. The germline V gene encodes CDR1 SGHRS and CDR2 YFSETQ.

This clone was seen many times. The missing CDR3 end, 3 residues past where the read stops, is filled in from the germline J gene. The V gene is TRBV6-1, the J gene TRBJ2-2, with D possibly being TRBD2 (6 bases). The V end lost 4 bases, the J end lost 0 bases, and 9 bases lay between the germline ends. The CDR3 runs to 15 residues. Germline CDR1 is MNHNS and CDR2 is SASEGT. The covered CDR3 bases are TGTGCCAGCAGTGGCCTAGCGACGAACACCGGGGAG. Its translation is CASSGLATNTGE. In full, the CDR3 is CASSGLATNTGELFF.

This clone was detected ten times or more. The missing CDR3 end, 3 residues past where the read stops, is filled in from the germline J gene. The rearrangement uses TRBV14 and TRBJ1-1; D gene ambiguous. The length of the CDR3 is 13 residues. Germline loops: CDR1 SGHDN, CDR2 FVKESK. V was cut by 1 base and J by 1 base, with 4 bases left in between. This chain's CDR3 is CASSQVRNTEAFF. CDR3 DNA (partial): TGTGCCAGCAGCCAAGTTCGGAACACTGAA.

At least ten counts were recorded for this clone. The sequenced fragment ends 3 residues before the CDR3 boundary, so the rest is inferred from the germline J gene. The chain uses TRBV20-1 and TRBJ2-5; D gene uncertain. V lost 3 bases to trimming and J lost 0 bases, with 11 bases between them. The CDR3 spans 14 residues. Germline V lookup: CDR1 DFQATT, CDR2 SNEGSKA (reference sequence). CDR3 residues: CSARRQAYQETQYF. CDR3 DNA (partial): TGCAGTGCTAGGAGGCAGGCGTACCAAGAGACC.

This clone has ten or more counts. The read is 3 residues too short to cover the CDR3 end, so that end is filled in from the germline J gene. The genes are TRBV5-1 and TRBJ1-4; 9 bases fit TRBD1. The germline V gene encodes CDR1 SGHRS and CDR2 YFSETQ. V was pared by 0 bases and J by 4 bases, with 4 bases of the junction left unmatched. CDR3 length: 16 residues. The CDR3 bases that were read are TGCGCCAGCAGCTTGGGGGACAGGGTCAATAATGAAAAA. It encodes CASSLGDRVNNEK. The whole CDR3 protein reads CASSLGDRVNNEKLFF.

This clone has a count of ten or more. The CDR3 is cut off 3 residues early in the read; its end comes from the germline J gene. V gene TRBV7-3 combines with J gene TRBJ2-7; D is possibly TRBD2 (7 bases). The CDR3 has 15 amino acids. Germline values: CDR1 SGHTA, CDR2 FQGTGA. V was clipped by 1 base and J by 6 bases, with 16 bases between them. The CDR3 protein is CASSLNVAGASEQYF. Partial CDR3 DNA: TGTGCCAGCAGCTTAAACGTGGCGGGGGCCTCCGAG. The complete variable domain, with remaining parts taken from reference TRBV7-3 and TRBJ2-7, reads GAGVSQTPSNKVTEKGKYVELRCDPISGHTALYWYRQSLGQGPEFLIYFQGTGAADDSGLPNDRFFAVRPEGSVSTLKIQRTERGDSAVYLCASSLNVAGASEQYFGPGTRLTVT.

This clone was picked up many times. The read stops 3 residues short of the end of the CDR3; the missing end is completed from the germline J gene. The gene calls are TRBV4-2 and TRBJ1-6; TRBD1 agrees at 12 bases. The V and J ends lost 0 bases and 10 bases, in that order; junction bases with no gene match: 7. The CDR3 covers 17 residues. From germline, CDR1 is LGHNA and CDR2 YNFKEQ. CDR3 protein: CASSQDRGQGARSPLHF. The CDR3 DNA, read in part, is TGTGCCAGCAGCCAAGATCGGGGACAGGGGGCTCGGTCACCC.

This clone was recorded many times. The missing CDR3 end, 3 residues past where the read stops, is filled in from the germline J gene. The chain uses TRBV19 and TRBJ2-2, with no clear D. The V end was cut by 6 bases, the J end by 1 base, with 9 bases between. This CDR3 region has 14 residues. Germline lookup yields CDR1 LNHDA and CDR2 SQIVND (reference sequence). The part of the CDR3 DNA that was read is TGTGCCAGTAGGAGTCAGGAGAACACCGGGGAG. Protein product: CASRSQENTGE. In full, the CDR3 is CASRSQENTGELFF. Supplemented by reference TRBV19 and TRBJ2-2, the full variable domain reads DGGITQSPKYLFRKEGQNVTLSCEQNLNHDAMYWYRQDPGQGLRLIYYSQIVNDFQKGDIAEGYSVSREKKESFPLTVTSAQKNPTAFYLCASRSQENTGELFFGEGSRLTVL.

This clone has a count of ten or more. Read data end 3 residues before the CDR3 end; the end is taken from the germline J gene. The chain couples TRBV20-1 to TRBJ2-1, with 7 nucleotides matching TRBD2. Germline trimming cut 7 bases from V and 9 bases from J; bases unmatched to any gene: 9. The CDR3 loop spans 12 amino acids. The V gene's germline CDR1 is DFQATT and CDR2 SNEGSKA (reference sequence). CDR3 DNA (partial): TGCAGTGTCAGCGGGATAAATGGTGAG. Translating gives CSVSGINGE. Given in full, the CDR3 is CSVSGINGEQFF.

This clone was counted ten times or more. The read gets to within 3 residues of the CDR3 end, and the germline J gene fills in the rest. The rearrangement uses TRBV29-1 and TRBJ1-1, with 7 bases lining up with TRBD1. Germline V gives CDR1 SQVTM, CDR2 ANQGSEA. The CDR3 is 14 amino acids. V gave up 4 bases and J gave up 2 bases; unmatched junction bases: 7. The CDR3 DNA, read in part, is TGCAGCGTTGTCGGGACAGTCAAAAACACTGAA. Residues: CSVVGTVKNTE. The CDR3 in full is CSVVGTVKNTEAFF.

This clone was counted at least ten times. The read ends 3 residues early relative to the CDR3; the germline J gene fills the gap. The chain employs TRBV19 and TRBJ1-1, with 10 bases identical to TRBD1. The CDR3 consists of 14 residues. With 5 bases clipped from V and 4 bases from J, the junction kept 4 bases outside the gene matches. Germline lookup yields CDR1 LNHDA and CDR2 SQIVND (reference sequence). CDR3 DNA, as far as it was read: TGTGCCAGTAGTTCAGGGACAGGGGCCACTGAA. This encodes CASSSGTGATE. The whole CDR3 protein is CASSSGTGATEAFF.